Listed here is a single TCR beta chain. Its antigen is not identified. The source of the sample is a study of T cell responses to AZD1222 COVID-19 vaccine. For the study at large: Pooling covered second doses at about 4 or about 12 weeks.

Libraries were prepared by immunoSEQ multiplex PCR; TCRdb keeps only in-frame clonotypes and omits some of them. The repertoire includes 85,000 to 130,000 clones, more than 85% of them detected once, and 4% to 5.5% sits in the top ten. The CDR3 contains 13 residues. V lost 0 bases, J lost 12 bases, and 12 bases lay in between. Germline V gene data show CDR1 as LGHNA and CDR2 as YNFKEQ. Study-level results: When two AZD1222 doses had been given, Spike-specific TCR breadth and depth rose. CD4 TCRs linked to vaccination spanned spike, dominating at 160-218 and 743-854.

The source of this sequence is an adult in good health. V is TRBV4-2 and J is TRBJ2-1, with D hard to call. Here the sequenced sample was peripheral blood, taken on day 0 of AZD1222 vaccination. The CDR3: CASSQDDWDGQFF. In DNA, the CDR3 is TGTGCCAGCAGCCAAGATGATTGGGATGGGCAGTTCTTC.